The 6 T cell receptor beta chains listed next were all sequenced from one sample in a study of shared clonotypes between healthy human individuals. Here immunoSEQ multiplex PCR was the method, and the copy in TCRdb shows in-frame clones only, minus some. The data contain 1.5 million to 1.9 million clones, 95% to 99% of them singletons. The sequencing sample was made of naive CD4+ T cells sorted from blood. The subset is: CD45RA+ positively selected. These receptors were collected from a man aged 30 to 45 in good health.

This rearrangement joins TRBV6-6 to TRBJ1-2; 8 bases agree with TRBD1. The V segment lost 6 bases and the J segment 5 bases; nucleotides outside the gene matches: 8. CDR1 is MNHNY, CDR2 SVGAGI, per germline (reference sequence). The CDR3 has 14 residues. CDR3 amino acids: CASSPRTGGYGYTF. DNA of the CDR3: TGTGCCAGCAGCCCCCGAACAGGGGGATATGGCTACACCTTC.

About this clone: Other DNA sequences in this specimen translate into the identical CDR3. The chain couples TRBV5-1 to TRBJ2-1; D is tentatively TRBD1 or TRBD2 (5 bases each). Germline V gene data show CDR1 as SGHRS and CDR2 as YFSETQ. Trimming removed 0 bases from V and 4 bases from J, with 11 bases in between. CDR3 length equals 15 residues. As DNA, the CDR3 is TGCGCCAGCAGCTTGGCCGAGGGGTCGTACAATGAGCAGTTCTTC. It specifies CASSLAEGSYNEQFF.

This clone was observed once. The J gene is TRBJ2-2, the V gene TRBV7-3, with D hard to call. With 6 bases removed from V and 4 bases from J, the gap between germline ends came to 9 bases. The CDR3 spans 13 residues. From germline, CDR1 is SGHTA and CDR2 FQGTGA. Here the CDR3 DNA reads TGTGCCAGCAGTCCAGGCGGCACCGGGGAGCTGTTTTTT. It specifies CASSPGGTGELFF.

The chain joins TRBV28 to TRBJ1-2, with no clear D. CDR1 MDHEN and CDR2 SYDVKM come from the germline V gene. There are 12 residues in the CDR3. Trimming took off 4 bases at V and 8 bases at J, with 11 bases between the two ends. The CDR3 DNA is TGTGCCAGCAGTTCGGTTGCTGGAGGCTACACCTTC. Its translation: CASSSVAGGYTF.

The chain's CDR3 is CASAGQATNEKLFF. As DNA, the CDR3 is TGCGCCAGCGCAGGACAGGCAACTAATGAAAAACTGTTTTTT. The chain combines TRBV5-1 with TRBJ1-4; 7 positions match TRBD1. Trimming took 7 bases from V and 0 from J; bases not matched to a gene: 3. This CDR3 comprises 14 residues. Germline values: CDR1 SGHRS, CDR2 YFSETQ.

The V and J genes are TRBV19 and TRBJ2-7; TRBD1 is a possible D gene (6 bases). This CDR3 region has 15 residues. CDR1 and CDR2 (germline): LNHDA, SQIVND (reference sequence). V lost 1 base, J lost 1 base, and 11 bases lay in between. This CDR3 is CASSIVDSPSYEQYF. The CDR3 DNA follows: TGTGCCAGTAGTATAGTGGACAGCCCGTCCTACGAGCAGTACTTC.